A single T cell receptor (beta chain) is shown here with its context. Per the authors' pipeline: Reference gene primer amplification in the assay estimated nucleated cell counts. Data came from immunoSEQ multiplex PCR; TCRdb stores just in-frame clones and leaves some out. Clone size and V and J calls were adopted from that table, with D and trimming inferred from the DNA. The data show 210,000 or so clones, around 90% seen once. Which cohort a participant joined came from the clinical history participants gave. Trimming cost V 6 bases and J 0 bases; bases outside gene matches: 9. CDR1 is WSHSY and CDR2 is SAAADI in the germline V gene. The CDR3 has 16 amino acids. The data were obtained in a study of blood T cell repertoires in COVID-19. In the study overall: The analysed material was cDNA or gDNA that came from T cells, B-cell-depleted T cells, or PBMCs.

This clonotype was sampled from a woman between 25 and 40 years old who had been exposed to COVID-19. This chain connects TRBV10-2 to TRBJ2-3; 7 nucleotides agree with TRBD2. The sequencing input was PBMCs or T cells enriched from blood (not recorded which). This chain's CDR3 is CASSPLADISTDTQYF. The CDR3 DNA reads TGCGCCAGCAGCCCCCTAGCGGATATTAGCACAGATACGCAGTATTTT.